This TCR beta chain was sequenced for a study of blood T cell repertoires in COVID-19. In the study overall: Sites across the United States, Italy and Spain contributed samples from acute and convalescent COVID-19. T cells, B-cell-depleted T cells, or PBMCs provided the cDNA or gDNA that served as material.

Under the authors' procedure: Nucleated cell number was recorded as an estimate derived from reference gene primer amplification. The table came from immunoSEQ multiplex PCR; TCRdb's copy has only in-frame clones and leaves some out. V and J calls and clone size are copied from that table; D and trimming were computed from the DNA. Of about 190,000 clones listed, about 90% are singletons. Between the trimmed V and J ends, which lost 4 bases and 7 bases, there was a span of 14 bases. The germline V gene has CDR1 SQVTM and CDR2 ANQGSEA. CDR3 size: 13 residues. The TCR originated in a man in his fifties or sixties with acute or convalescent COVID-19. The genes are TRBV29-1 and TRBJ2-4, with a weak D call TRBD2 (5 bases). The sequenced material came from peripheral blood. CDR3 sequence: CSVGQKRDNIQYF. CDR3 sequence (DNA): TGCAGCGTTGGACAAAAGAGGGATAACATTCAGTACTTC.